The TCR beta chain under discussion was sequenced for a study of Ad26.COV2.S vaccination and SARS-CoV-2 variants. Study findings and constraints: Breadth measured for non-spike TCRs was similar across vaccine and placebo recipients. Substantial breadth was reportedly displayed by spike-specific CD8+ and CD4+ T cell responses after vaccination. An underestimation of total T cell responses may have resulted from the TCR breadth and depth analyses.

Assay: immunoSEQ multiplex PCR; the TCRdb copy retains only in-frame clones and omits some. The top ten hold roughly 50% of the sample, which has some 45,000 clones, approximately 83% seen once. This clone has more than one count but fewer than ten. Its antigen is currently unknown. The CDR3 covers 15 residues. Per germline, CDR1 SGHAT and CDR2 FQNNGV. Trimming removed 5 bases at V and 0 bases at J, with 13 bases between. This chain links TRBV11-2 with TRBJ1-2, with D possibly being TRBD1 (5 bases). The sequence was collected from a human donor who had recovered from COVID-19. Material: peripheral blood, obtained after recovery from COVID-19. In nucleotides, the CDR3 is TGTGCCAGCAGCCCGGTTAGGGGAGCTAACTATGGCTACACCTTC. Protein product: CASSPVRGANYGYTF.